Below, 4 T cell receptor beta chains from the same sample are listed, as sequenced in a study of cytomegalovirus exposure and HLA in healthy donors. Assay used: immunoSEQ multiplex PCR; TCRdb lists only in-frame clones, some missing. This sample has 95,000 to 150,000 clones, with roughly 95% found just once. Sequencing was carried out using PBMCs. These receptor sequences come from a man aged 18 to 30 in good health and CMV-seronegative.

This chain uses TRBV19 with TRBJ2-7; TRBD2 matches 7 bases. Germline assignment: CDR1 LNHDA and CDR2 SQIVND (reference sequence). The CDR3 has 14 amino acids. The junction had 8 bases not matched to a gene; V was cut back by 6 bases and J by 3 bases. This CDR3 is CASSASGTNYEQYF. The CDR3 nucleotides are TGTGCCAGTAGCGCCTCCGGGACTAACTACGAGCAGTACTTC.

The genes are TRBV25-1 and TRBJ1-1; TRBD1 matches at 8 bases. Germline V gives CDR1 MGHDK, CDR2 SYGVNS. V gave up 3 bases and J gave up 1 base; unmatched junction bases: 1. The CDR3 contains 14 residues. For the CDR3, the DNA is TGTGCCAGCAGTGAGGGGACAGGGAACACTGAAGCTTTCTTT. It yields the protein CASSEGTGNTEAFF.

The genes are TRBV9 and TRBJ2-3, with D maybe TRBD1 (5 bases). Germline V gene lookup returns CDR1 SGDLS and CDR2 YYNGEE. Between the trimmed V and J ends, which lost 4 bases and 5 bases, there was a span of 23 bases. The CDR3 sequence is 17 residues long. CDR3 DNA: TGTGCCAGCAGCCCACTTTCGGGCAGGGAATGGGAAGATACGCAGTATTTT. The encoded protein is CASSPLSGREWEDTQYF.

The chain uses TRBV11-3 and TRBJ1-1; 8 positions match TRBD1. The CDR3 extends over 17 amino acids. Per germline, CDR1 SGHNT and CDR2 YENEEA. The V segment lost 5 bases and the J segment 6 bases; nucleotides outside the gene matches: 17. CDR3 sequence: CASSAPGRQGARAEAFF. In DNA form, the CDR3 reads TGTGCCAGCAGCGCACCCGGGAGGCAGGGGGCGCGTGCTGAAGCTTTCTTT.